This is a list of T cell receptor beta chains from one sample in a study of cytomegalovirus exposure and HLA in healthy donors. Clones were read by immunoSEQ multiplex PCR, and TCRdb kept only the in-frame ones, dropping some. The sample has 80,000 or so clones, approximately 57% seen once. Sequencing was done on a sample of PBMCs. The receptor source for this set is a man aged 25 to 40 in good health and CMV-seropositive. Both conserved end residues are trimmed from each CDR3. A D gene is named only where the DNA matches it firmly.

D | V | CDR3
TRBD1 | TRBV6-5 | ASRDRGQGYEQY
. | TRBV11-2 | ASSLLQGNTYEQY
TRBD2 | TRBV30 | AWSAGGTGTRGEQY
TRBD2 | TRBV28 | ASSLKREWETQY
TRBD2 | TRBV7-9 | ASSFSGTSGRNEQF
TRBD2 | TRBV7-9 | ASSFWIAGGMETQY
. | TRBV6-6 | ASSYQVEQF
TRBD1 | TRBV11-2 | ASSFTGTGYEQY
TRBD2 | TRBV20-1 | SARGEGEQY
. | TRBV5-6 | ASSPGGGHHNYNEQF
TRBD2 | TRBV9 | ASSVGVAGYTGELF
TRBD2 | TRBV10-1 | ASSESDGCGRASKETQY
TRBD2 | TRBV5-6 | ASSFPLAGGPSYEQY
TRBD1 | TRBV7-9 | ASSEGQGTYNSPLH
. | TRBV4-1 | ASSQWQGVNYGYT
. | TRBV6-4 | ASSDTSAGANVLT
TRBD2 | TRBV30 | AWRSGLLNEQF
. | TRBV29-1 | SVGGQGIGYT
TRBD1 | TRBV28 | ASSSRRDRAFGSGANVLT
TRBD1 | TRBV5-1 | ASGMGQGASDTQY
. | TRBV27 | ASSLMGGASTDTQY
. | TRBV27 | ASSPRDKTYEQY
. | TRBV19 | ASSIGATSYEQY
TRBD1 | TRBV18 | ASSQGGQGGYEQY
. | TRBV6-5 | ASSDQGKPQH
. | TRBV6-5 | ASSLRGGSGYT
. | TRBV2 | ASSGGGGLF
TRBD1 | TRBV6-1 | ASSEEGTGRLAKNIQY